This T cell receptor (beta chain) is drawn from a study of blood T cell repertoires in COVID-19. The germline gives CDR1 SGHTA, CDR2 FQGNSA. Trimming stripped 2 bases from V and 5 bases from J, with 12 bases between. The CDR3 consists of 14 residues. All enrollees were about 18 to 89 years old and from about 25 US areas. This table comes from immunoSEQ multiplex PCR, and its TCRdb copy is limited to in-frame clones, with some not included. The table records fewer than 250,000 clones, about 84% of them present only once. This clonotype was sampled from a woman aged 40-49 years with acute COVID-19. Sample: PBMCs or T cells enriched from blood (not recorded which). V and J are TRBV7-2 and TRBJ1-2; D is unresolved. CDR3 coding DNA: TGTGCCAGCAGCTTATTACACAGAGAGTATGGCTACACCTTC. Its translation: CASSLLHREYGYTF.